Sequencing of this TCR beta chain was carried out in a study of T-cell reconstitution after alpha-beta-depleted transplantation in children. Study observations and caveats: Reportedly, roughly two months post-transplant, alpha-beta T cells arose from several hundred expanded graft clones. The main origin of T-cell counts and diversity one year after transplant was newly produced T cells.

The V gene's germline CDR1 is MNHEY and CDR2 SMNVEV (reference sequence). The CDR3 is made up of 14 amino acids. Trimming removed 8 bases at V and 10 bases at J, with 21 bases between. Unique molecular identifiers featured in how the TCRbeta library was prepared. A single record per CDR3 protein comes from TCRdb applying MiXCR to the PCR reads. The sample records 500,000 to 650,000 distinct CDR3 sequences, about 10% being singletons. This clonotype was recorded a few times. Its antigen is undetermined. The source of this sequence is a female patient aged 2-10 years who had a stem cell transplant for aplastic anemia, so the T cells may come from the graft donor. The source was PBMCs, mostly from graft donor cells, collected 180 days after TCRalphabeta/CD19-depleted stem cell transplant. The chain carries TRBV27 and TRBJ2-1; possible D gene TRBD2, 5 bases. The CDR3 bases are TGTGCCAGCGTTAATGTGGGAGCGAGTTCCGAGCAGTTCTTC. Its translation: CASVNVGASSEQFF.